This T cell receptor (beta chain) emerged from a study of blood T cell repertoires in COVID-19. Study overall: Samples taken during acute and convalescent COVID-19 were collected in the United States, Italy and Spain.

This CDR3 is 14 amino acids long. Germline lookup yields CDR1 SEHNR and CDR2 FQNEAQ (reference sequence). The ends lost 5 bases at V and 7 bases at J; junction bases unmatched: 7. Participant reports of clinical history set cohort assignment. Using immunoSEQ multiplex PCR, the repertoire was profiled, and TCRdb retains in-frame clones only, with some absent. The sample lists around 230,000 clones, around 88% occurring once. This clonotype was sampled from a woman aged 40-49 years with acute COVID-19. This chain uses TRBV7-9 with TRBJ2-2; 7 bases align to TRBD2. The sequenced sample was PBMCs or T cells enriched from blood (not recorded which). CDR3 nucleotides: TGTGCCAGCAGCCACGGGGGGAATAGCGGGGAGCTGTTTTTT. Encoded protein: CASSHGGNSGELFF.